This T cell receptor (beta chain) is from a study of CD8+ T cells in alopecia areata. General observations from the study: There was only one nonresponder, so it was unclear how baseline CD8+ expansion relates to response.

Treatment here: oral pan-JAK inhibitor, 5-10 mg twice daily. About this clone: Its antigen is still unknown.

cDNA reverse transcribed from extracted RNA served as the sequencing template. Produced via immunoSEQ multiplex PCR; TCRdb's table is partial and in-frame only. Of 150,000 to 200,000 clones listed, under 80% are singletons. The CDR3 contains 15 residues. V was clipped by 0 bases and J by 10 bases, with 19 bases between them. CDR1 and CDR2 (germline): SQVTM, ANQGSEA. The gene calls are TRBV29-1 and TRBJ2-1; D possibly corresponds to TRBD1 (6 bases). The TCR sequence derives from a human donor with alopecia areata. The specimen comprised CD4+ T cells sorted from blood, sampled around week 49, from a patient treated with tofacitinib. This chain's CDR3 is CSVEDLGAPKTEQFF. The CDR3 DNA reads TGCAGCGTTGAAGACCTGGGGGCACCCAAAACGGAGCAGTTCTTC.